This TCR beta chain was profiled in a study of human T cells and chemical hapten exposure. Study-level information: TCR yields per sample varied mostly from small pooled library volume differences.

Trimming removed 4 bases from V and 2 bases from J; junction bases left unmatched: 17. The germline CDR1 and CDR2 sequences are KGHDR and SFDVKD. The length of the CDR3 is 19 residues. At least ten counts were recorded for this clonotype. The target antigen is unknown. The study used a library that attached unique molecular identifiers to individual cDNA molecules. Source study methods: Counts of TCRs in each sample centred on a median of around 96,000 and extended from around 24,000 to 710,000. TCRdb analysed the RACE reads with MiXCR anew, one entry per CDR3 protein. TCRdb, not the original authors, processed these V and J calls. The table lists some 93,000 distinct CDR3 sequences, approximately 8.2% of them singletons. Study findings and constraints: TCRs above 1 in 1000 frequency did not change with DPC sensitization.

Time point in this sample: healthy volunteer bleed at 2 weeks. Unfractionated whole blood yielded the extracted total RNA. The rearrangement joins TRBV24-1 to TRBJ2-3, with 7 bases that match TRBD1. The sequenced sample was whole blood. The receptor was derived from a female donor in good health. Some clones in this sample may be carry-over from other donors' samples. The CDR3 spells CATSDHEGIQGRDTDTQYF. Written as DNA, the CDR3 is TGTGCCACCAGTGACCATGAAGGGATACAGGGGAGAGACACAGATACGCAGTATTTT.